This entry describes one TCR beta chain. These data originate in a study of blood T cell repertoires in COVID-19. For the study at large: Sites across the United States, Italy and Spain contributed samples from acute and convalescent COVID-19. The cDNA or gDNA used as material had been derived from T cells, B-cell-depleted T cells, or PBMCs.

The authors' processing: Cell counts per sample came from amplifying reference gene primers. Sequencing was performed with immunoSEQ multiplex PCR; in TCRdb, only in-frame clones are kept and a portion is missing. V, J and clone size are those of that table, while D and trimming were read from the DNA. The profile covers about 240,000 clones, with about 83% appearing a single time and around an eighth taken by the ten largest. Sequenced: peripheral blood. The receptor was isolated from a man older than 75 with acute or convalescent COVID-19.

Here the CDR3 reads CASSLDQPSGYNEQFF. CDR3 coding DNA: TGTGCCAGCAGCTTAGACCAGCCTAGCGGGTACAATGAGCAGTTCTTC. J is TRBJ2-1 and V is TRBV7-2, with 8 bases aligning to TRBD2. The CDR3 is 16 residues long. V was clipped by 1 base and J by 4 bases; unmatched bases: 6. Germline loops: CDR1 SGHTA, CDR2 FQGNSA.